Listed here are 12 T cell receptor beta chains from one sample, sequenced in a study of blood T cell repertoires in COVID-19. TCRdb's copy holds only in-frame clones and misses some; the assay was immunoSEQ multiplex PCR. There are 95,000 to 150,000 clones in the sample; approximately 88% occur only once, and roughly 8% lies in the top ten. The sequenced sample consisted of peripheral blood. All receptors come from a man in his fifties or sixties with acute or convalescent COVID-19.

V usage is TRBV28 and J usage is TRBJ1-2; D not resolved. CDR3 length equals 11 residues. Trimming removed 8 bases at V and 3 bases at J, with 7 bases between. Looked up from germline, CDR1 is MDHEN and CDR2 is SYDVKM. Here the CDR3 DNA reads TGTGCCAGCGGGCCTTACTATGGCTACACCTTC. Amino acid sequence: CASGPYYGYTF.

The V call is TRBV6-5, the J call TRBJ1-2; TRBD1 might be the D (6 bases). The CDR3 is made up of 13 amino acids. Trimming took off 8 bases at V and 2 bases at J, with 12 bases between the two ends. The germline CDR1 and CDR2 sequences are MNHEY and SVGAGI. The CDR3 DNA follows: TGTGCCAGCCATAGGGACACCAACTATGGCTACACCTTC. It specifies CASHRDTNYGYTF.

The genes are TRBV6-5 and TRBJ1-1, with D tentatively TRBD1 (6 bases). The CDR3 loop spans 14 amino acids. V was shortened by 5 bases and J by 1 base, with 11 bases between the two germline ends. The germline V gene encodes CDR1 MNHEY and CDR2 SVGAGI. The CDR3 loop reads CASSRGGPNTEAFF. The CDR3 DNA reads TGTGCCAGCAGTCGGGGGGGGCCGAACACTGAAGCTTTCTTT.

The rearrangement joins TRBV5-1 to TRBJ2-7; 13 bases line up with TRBD2. Per the germline V gene, CDR1 is SGHRS and CDR2 is YFSETQ. The trim removed 3 bases at V and 0 bases at J, leaving 12 bases unmatched. The CDR3 extends over 19 amino acids. As DNA, the CDR3 is TGCGCCAGCAGCTCCTCCGGGACTAGCGGGGTCGGTAGCTCCTACGAGCAGTACTTC. Residues: CASSSSGTSGVGSSYEQYF.

V and J are TRBV29-1 and TRBJ2-5, with D possibly being TRBD2 (6 bases). V was shortened by 6 bases and J by 1 base, with 15 bases between the two germline ends. This CDR3 comprises 14 residues. Per germline, CDR1 SQVTM and CDR2 ANQGSEA. Here the CDR3 DNA reads TGCAGCGTCAGACTAGGGGAACCCCAAGAGACCCAGTACTTC. Translating gives CSVRLGEPQETQYF.

This rearrangement joins TRBV24-1 to TRBJ2-2, with TRBD1 identical over 8 bases. Germline-derived CDR1 and CDR2 are KGHDR and SFDVKD. The V segment lost 3 bases and the J segment 0 bases; nucleotides outside the gene matches: 2. This CDR3 is 16 amino acids long. The CDR3 coding sequence is TGTGCCACCAGTGATGCGGACAGGGCGAACACCGGGGAGCTGTTTTTT. Amino acids: CATSDADRANTGELFF.

The gene calls are TRBV27 and TRBJ2-1; TRBD1 matches 7 bases. This CDR3 has 15 residues. The trim removed 2 bases at V and 9 bases at J, leaving 10 bases unmatched. CDR1 MNHEY and CDR2 SMNVEV come from the germline V gene (reference sequence). The CDR3 is CASSLGGKGAAEQFF. The CDR3 DNA is TGTGCCAGCAGTTTAGGTGGTAAGGGGGCGGCTGAGCAGTTCTTC.

The CDR3 DNA reads as TGCGCCAGCAGCTTGGCTCAAGAGACCCAGTACTTC. This gives the protein CASSLAQETQYF. The rearrangement links TRBV5-1 to TRBJ2-5, with D hard to call. Germline assignment: CDR1 SGHRS and CDR2 YFSETQ. V was trimmed by 0 bases and J by 2 bases, leaving 2 bases between them. There are 12 residues in the CDR3.

This sequence joins TRBV9 and TRBJ2-7, with 8 bases fitting TRBD2. J gave up 0 bases and V 5 bases, and 7 bases lay outside the gene matches. CDR3 size: 15 residues. Germline CDR1 and CDR2: SGDLS and YYNGEE. CDR3 amino acids: CASSPSGHTSYEQYF. The DNA of the CDR3 is TGTGCCAGCAGTCCTAGCGGGCATACCTCCTACGAGCAGTACTTC.

This chain links TRBV12-3 or TRBV12-4 with TRBJ1-6; D perhaps matches TRBD1 (5 bases). The CDR3 runs to 13 residues. Trimming shortened V by 6 bases and J by 9 bases, and 12 bases separated the two germline ends. In nucleotides, the CDR3 is TGTGCCAGCAGCCCTCAGGGAGGTTCACCCCTCCACTTT. Translated: CASSPQGGSPLHF.

The J gene is TRBJ1-1, the V gene TRBV6-6, with D tentatively TRBD1 (6 bases). V shed 6 bases and J shed 11 bases, with 22 bases lying between them. This CDR3 contains 14 residues. CDR1 is MNHNY, CDR2 SVGAGI, per germline (reference sequence). CDR3 amino acids: CASRPSEGGAWAFF. CDR3 DNA: TGTGCCAGCAGACCCAGTGAAGGGGGGGCGTGGGCTTTCTTT.

J is TRBJ1-5 and V is TRBV6-2 or TRBV6-3; D unclear. Germline V lookup: CDR1 MNHEY, CDR2 SVGEGT. V lost 5 bases to trimming and J lost 2 bases, with 7 bases between them. The length of the CDR3 is 13 residues. The CDR3 protein is CASSHGGNQPQHF. CDR3 in DNA: TGTGCCAGCAGTCATGGAGGCAATCAGCCCCAGCATTTT.